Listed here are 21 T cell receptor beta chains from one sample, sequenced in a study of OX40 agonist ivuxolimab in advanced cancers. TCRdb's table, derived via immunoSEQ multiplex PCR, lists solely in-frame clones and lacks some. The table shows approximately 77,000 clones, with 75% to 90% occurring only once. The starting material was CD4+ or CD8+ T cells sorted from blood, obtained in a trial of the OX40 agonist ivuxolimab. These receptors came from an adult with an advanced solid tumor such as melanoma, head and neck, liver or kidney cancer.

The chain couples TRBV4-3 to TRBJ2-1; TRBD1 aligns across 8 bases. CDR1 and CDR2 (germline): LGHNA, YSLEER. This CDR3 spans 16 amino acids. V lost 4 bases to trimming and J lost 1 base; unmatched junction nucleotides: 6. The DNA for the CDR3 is TGCGCCAGCAGCCGCGGACAGGGCTTATCCTACAATGAGCAGTTCTTC. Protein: CASSRGQGLSYNEQFF.

The CDR3 DNA follows: TGTGCCAGCAGCCTCCAAGCCCCCACTGAAGCTTTCTTT. Its translation: CASSLQAPTEAFF. This chain connects TRBV5-6 to TRBJ1-1; unclear D gene. This CDR3 is built from 13 residues. The germline CDR1 and CDR2 sequences are SGHDT and YYEEEE. V lost 4 bases and J lost 4, with 11 bases in between.

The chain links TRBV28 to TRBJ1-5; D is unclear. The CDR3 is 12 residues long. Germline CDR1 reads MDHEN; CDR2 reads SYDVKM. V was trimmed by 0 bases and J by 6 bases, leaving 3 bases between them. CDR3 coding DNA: TGTGCCAGCAGTTTATGGGGTCAGCCCCAGCATTTT. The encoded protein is CASSLWGQPQHF.

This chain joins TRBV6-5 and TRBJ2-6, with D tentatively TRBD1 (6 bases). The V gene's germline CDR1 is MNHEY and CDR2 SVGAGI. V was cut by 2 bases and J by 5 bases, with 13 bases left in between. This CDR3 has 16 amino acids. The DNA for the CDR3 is TGTGCCAGCAGTTACACCGGACAGATGTGGGCCAACGTCCTGACTTTC. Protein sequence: CASSYTGQMWANVLTF.

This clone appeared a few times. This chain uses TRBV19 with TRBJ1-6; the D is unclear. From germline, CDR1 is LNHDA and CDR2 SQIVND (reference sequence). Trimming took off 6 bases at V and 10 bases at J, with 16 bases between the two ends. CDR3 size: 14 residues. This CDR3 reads CASSEATKRSPLHF. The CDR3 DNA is TGTGCCAGTAGCGAGGCCACTAAAAGGTCACCCCTCCACTTT.

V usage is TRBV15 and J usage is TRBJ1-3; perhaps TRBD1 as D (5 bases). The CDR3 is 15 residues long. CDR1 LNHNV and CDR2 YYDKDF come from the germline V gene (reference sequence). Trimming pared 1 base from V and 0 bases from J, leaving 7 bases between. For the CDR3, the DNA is TGTGCCACCAGCAGAGGGGGGGTCTCTGGAAACACCATATATTTT. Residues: CATSRGGVSGNTIYF.

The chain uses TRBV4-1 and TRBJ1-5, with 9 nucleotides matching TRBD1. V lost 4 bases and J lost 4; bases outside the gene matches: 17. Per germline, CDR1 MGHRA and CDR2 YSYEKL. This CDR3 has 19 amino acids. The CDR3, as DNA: TGCGCCAGCAGCCGAAGAGGAGGGACAGGGTATGATGGGAATCAGCCCCAGCATTTT. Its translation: CASSRRGGTGYDGNQPQHF.

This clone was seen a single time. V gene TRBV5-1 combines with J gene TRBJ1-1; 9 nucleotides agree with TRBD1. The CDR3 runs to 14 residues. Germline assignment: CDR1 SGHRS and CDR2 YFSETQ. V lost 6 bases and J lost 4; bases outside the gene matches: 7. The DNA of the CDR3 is TGCGCCAGCACCCAGACAGGGGGAGGCACTGAAGCTTTCTTT. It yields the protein CASTQTGGGTEAFF.

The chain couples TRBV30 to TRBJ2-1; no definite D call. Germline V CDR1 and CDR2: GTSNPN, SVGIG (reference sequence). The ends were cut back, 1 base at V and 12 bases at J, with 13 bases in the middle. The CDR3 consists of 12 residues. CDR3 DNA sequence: TGTGCCTGGAGTGGACTTGCATTACGGCAGTTCTTC. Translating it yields CAWSGLALRQFF.

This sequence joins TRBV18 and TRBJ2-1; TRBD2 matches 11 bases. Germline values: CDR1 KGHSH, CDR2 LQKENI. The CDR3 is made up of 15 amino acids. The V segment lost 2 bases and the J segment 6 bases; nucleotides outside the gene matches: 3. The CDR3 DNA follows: TGTGCCAGCTCACCAAGACTAGCGGGGCTCAATGAGCAGTTCTTC. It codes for CASSPRLAGLNEQFF.

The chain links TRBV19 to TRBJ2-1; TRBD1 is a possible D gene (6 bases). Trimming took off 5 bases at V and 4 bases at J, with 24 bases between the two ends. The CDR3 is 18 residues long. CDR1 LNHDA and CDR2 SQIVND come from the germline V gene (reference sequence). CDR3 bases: TGTGCCAGTAGTGTGCCCCGGGTCCGAGGGGGTTCATACAATGAGCAGTTCTTC. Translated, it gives CASSVPRVRGGSYNEQFF. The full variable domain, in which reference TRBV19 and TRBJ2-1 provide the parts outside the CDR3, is DGGITQSPKYLFRKEGQNVTLSCEQNLNHDAMYWYRQDPGQGLRLIYYSQIVNDFQKGDIAEGYSVSREKKESFPLTVTSAQKNPTAFYLCASSVPRVRGGSYNEQFFGPGTRLTVL.

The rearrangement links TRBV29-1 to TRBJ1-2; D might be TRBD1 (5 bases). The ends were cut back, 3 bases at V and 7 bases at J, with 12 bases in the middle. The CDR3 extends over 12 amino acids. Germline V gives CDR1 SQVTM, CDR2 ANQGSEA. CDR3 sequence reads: CSVDTTGGGYTF. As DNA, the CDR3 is TGCAGCGTTGATACGACTGGGGGTGGCTACACCTTC.

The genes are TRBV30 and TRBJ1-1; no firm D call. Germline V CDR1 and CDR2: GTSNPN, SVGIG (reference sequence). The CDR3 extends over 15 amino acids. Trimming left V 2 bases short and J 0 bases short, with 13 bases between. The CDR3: CAWSLPVRVNTEAFF. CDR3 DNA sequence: TGTGCCTGGAGTCTCCCCGTGAGGGTGAACACTGAAGCTTTCTTT.

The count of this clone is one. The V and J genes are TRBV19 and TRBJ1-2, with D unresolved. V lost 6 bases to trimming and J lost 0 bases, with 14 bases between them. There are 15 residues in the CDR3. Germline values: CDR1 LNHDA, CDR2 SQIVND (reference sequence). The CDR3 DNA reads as TGTGCCAGTAGCCTAAACCCGTGGGCTAACTATGGCTACACCTTC. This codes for CASSLNPWANYGYTF.

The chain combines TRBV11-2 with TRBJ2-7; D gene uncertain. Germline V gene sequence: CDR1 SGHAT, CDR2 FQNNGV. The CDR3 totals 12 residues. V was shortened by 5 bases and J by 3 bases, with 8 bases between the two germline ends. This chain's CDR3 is CASSGLNYEQYF. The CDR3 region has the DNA TGTGCCAGCAGCGGGCTAAACTACGAGCAGTACTTC.

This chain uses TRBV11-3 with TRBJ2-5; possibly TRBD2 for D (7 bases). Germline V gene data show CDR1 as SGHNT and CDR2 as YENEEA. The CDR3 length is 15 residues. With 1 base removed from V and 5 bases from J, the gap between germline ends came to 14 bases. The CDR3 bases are TGTGCCAGCAGCTTAGGTGCGGGGGCATGGGAGACCCAGTACTTC. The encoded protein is CASSLGAGAWETQYF.

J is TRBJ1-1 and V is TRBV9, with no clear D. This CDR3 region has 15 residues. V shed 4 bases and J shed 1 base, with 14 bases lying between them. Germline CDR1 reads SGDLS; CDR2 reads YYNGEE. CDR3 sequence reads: CASSPPGIRNTEAFF. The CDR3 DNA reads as TGTGCCAGCAGCCCGCCCGGGATTAGGAACACTGAAGCTTTCTTT.

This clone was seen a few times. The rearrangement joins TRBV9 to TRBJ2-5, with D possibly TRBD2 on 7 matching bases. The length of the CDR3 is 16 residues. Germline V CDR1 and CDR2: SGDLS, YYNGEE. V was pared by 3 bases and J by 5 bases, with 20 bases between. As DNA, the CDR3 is TGTGCCAGCAGCGAAATCCTAGGCGGGGGCAGCGAGACCCAGTACTTC. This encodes CASSEILGGGSETQYF.

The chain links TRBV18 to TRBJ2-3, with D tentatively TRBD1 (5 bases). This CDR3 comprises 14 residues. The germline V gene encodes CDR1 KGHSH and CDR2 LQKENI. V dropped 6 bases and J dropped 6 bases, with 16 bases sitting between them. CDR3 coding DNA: TGTGCCAGCTCCTTCTTGACAGAGTCCGATACGCAGTATTTT. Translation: CASSFLTESDTQYF.

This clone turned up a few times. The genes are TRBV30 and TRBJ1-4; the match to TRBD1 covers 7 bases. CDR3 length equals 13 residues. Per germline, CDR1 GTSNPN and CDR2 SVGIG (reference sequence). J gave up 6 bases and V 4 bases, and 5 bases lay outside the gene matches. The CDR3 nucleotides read TGTGCCTGGAATCCTGGACAGGATGAAAAACTGTTTTTT. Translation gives CAWNPGQDEKLFF.

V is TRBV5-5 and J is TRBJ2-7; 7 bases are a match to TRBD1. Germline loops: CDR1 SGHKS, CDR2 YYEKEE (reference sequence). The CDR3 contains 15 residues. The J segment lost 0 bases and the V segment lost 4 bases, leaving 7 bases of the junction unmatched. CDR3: CASSTSGTASYEQYF. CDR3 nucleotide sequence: TGTGCCAGCAGCACCTCCGGGACAGCCTCCTACGAGCAGTACTTC.